This passage covers 25 T cell receptor beta chains from one sample sequenced in a study of blood T cell repertoires in COVID-19. This table comes from immunoSEQ multiplex PCR, and its TCRdb copy is limited to in-frame clones, with some not included. The table lists a few hundred thousand clones, over 70% of them singletons, with about 1.2% in the top ten. Material for sequencing was peripheral blood. The receptors here all came from a woman in her forties or fifties with acute or convalescent COVID-19.

The genes are TRBV27 and TRBJ2-5, with 12 bases lining up with TRBD2. CDR1 and CDR2 (germline): MNHEY, SMNVEV (reference sequence). V lost 5 bases to trimming and J lost 1 base; unmatched junction nucleotides: 2. This CDR3 has 15 amino acids. The CDR3 is CASSALAGGQETQYF. The CDR3 DNA follows: TGTGCCAGCAGTGCACTAGCGGGGGGCCAAGAGACCCAGTACTTC.

In this sample, this clone turned up a few times. The V call is TRBV27, the J call TRBJ1-1; 8 bases match TRBD1. This CDR3 has 14 residues. The ends lost 5 bases at V and 0 bases at J; junction bases unmatched: 2. Germline assignment: CDR1 MNHEY and CDR2 SMNVEV (reference sequence). CDR3 loop: CASSQGALNTEAFF. The CDR3 coding sequence is TGTGCCAGCAGTCAGGGGGCTTTGAACACTGAAGCTTTCTTT.

The rearrangement links TRBV10-3 to TRBJ1-2, with D unclear. The CDR3 has 18 residues. The V end was cut by 0 bases, the J end by 1 base, with 18 bases between. The germline CDR1 and CDR2 sequences are ENHRY and SYGVKD. As DNA, the CDR3 is TGTGCCATCAGTGAGTCGAACGCCCCCCCAGGACTTAACTATGGCTACACCTTC. Amino acid sequence: CAISESNAPPGLNYGYTF.

The chain links TRBV5-1 to TRBJ2-1; D unresolved. This CDR3 is 13 amino acids long. V gave up 3 bases and J gave up 4 bases, with 8 bases separating them. The germline gives CDR1 SGHRS, CDR2 YFSETQ. The CDR3 nucleotides read TGCGCCAGCAGCTCGACTGAATACAATGAGCAGTTCTTC. Residues: CASSSTEYNEQFF. The variable domain in full, with the rest retrieved from reference TRBV5-1 and TRBJ2-1, is KAGVTQTPRYLIKTRGQQVTLSCSPISGHRSVSWYQQTPGQGLQFLFEYFSETQRNKGNFPGRFSGRQFSNSRSEMNVSTLELGDSALYLCASSSTEYNEQFFGPGTRLTVL.

This clone was counted once. This sequence joins TRBV11-2 and TRBJ1-1, with a possible D match to TRBD1 (5 bases). Germline V CDR1 and CDR2: SGHAT, FQNNGV. This CDR3 comprises 14 residues. The ends were cut back, 5 bases at V and 1 base at J, with 11 bases in the middle. In DNA, the CDR3 is TGTGCCAGCAGCGCGCCACAGGAGAACACTGAAGCTTTCTTT. This encodes CASSAPQENTEAFF.

This clone occurred once. The V gene is TRBV9, the J gene TRBJ2-1; 10 bases line up with TRBD2. The CDR3 covers 13 residues. CDR1 SGDLS and CDR2 YYNGEE come from the germline V gene. The V gene end was trimmed by 3 bases and the J gene end by 10 bases; junction bases not matched to a gene: 4. The chain's CDR3 is CASSALTSGEQFF. The CDR3 bases are TGTGCCAGCAGCGCCTTGACTAGCGGGGAGCAGTTCTTC.

The chain combines TRBV24-1 with TRBJ2-3; D is possibly TRBD1 (6 bases). Germline V gene sequence: CDR1 KGHDR, CDR2 SFDVKD. This CDR3 contains 16 residues. The V end lost 3 bases, the J end lost 4 bases, and 16 bases lay between the germline ends. Here the CDR3 DNA reads TGTGCCACCAGTGATGCCGGGCCACAGGGAGCAGATACGCAGTATTTT. This encodes CATSDAGPQGADTQYF.

CDR3 sequence: CASTPRQGNNGYTF. The DNA for the CDR3 is TGTGCCAGCACCCCCCGACAGGGTAATAATGGCTACACCTTC. The chain links TRBV27 to TRBJ1-2; TRBD1 matches 7 bases. The CDR3 has 14 residues. Trimming cost V 7 bases and J 6 bases; bases outside gene matches: 11. Germline-derived CDR1 and CDR2 are MNHEY and SMNVEV (reference sequence).

The chain carries TRBV19 and TRBJ1-1, with D tentatively TRBD1 (6 bases). The CDR3 loop spans 14 amino acids. Germline V gene lookup returns CDR1 LNHDA and CDR2 SQIVND (reference sequence). The V end was cut by 5 bases, the J end by 5 bases, with 15 bases between. The CDR3 region is CASSPSTGSTEAFF. The DNA for the CDR3 is TGTGCCAGTAGTCCGTCTACAGGGTCGACTGAAGCTTTCTTT. Full variable domain (remainder filled in from reference TRBV19 and TRBJ1-1): DGGITQSPKYLFRKEGQNVTLSCEQNLNHDAMYWYRQDPGQGLRLIYYSQIVNDFQKGDIAEGYSVSREKKESFPLTVTSAQKNPTAFYLCASSPSTGSTEAFFGQGTRLTVV.

The V and J genes are TRBV6-5 and TRBJ2-5; a possible D gene is TRBD1 (6 bases). The CDR3 spans 13 residues. Germline lookup yields CDR1 MNHEY and CDR2 SVGAGI. The V end was cut by 6 bases, the J end by 5 bases, with 13 bases between. The CDR3 spells CASRRAGVETQYF. For the CDR3, the DNA is TGTGCCAGCAGGAGGGCAGGGGTGGAGACCCAGTACTTC.

The chain is built from TRBV10-3 and TRBJ2-2; 11 bases are a match to TRBD2. The germline gives CDR1 ENHRY, CDR2 SYGVKD. This CDR3 region has 14 residues. V was clipped by 10 bases and J by 3 bases; unmatched bases: 4. CDR3 sequence reads: CATGTSGYTGELFF. CDR3 DNA sequence: TGTGCCACTGGGACTAGCGGCTACACCGGGGAGCTGTTTTTT.

This clone turned up a few times. The chain uses TRBV29-1 and TRBJ1-4; 7 nucleotides match TRBD1. V shed 7 bases, J shed 7 bases, and the junction held 12 bases outside the gene matches. The CDR3 is made up of 14 amino acids. The germline CDR1 and CDR2 sequences are SQVTM and ANQGSEA. CDR3 protein: CSASTGASGEKLFF. The DNA of the CDR3 is TGCAGCGCATCAACAGGGGCCTCGGGTGAAAAACTGTTTTTT.

V usage is TRBV29-1 and J usage is TRBJ2-3, with TRBD1 as a possible D gene (5 bases). This CDR3 comprises 12 residues. Per the germline V gene, CDR1 is SQVTM and CDR2 is ANQGSEA. Deletions cut 7 bases from V and 3 bases from J, with 11 bases between. CDR3 DNA: TGCAGCGCCCTCAGGGCAACAGATACGCAGTATTTT. The encoded protein is CSALRATDTQYF.

To note about this clone: Other DNA sequences in this sample translate to the same CDR3. The chain uses TRBV12-5 and TRBJ2-3, with 10 bases lining up with TRBD2. The germline CDR1 and CDR2 sequences are LGHNT and FRNRAP. The length of the CDR3 is 14 residues. Losses at the gene ends were 5 bases for V and 2 bases for J; bases not matched to a gene: 1. The CDR3 nucleotides read TGTGCTAGTGGTCTAGCGGGGGTCACAGATACGCAGTATTTT. Translated: CASGLAGVTDTQYF. The full variable domain, rest sourced from reference TRBV12-5 and TRBJ2-3, is DARVTQTPRHKVTEMGQEVTMRCQPILGHNTVFWYRQTMMQGLELLAYFRNRAPLDDSGMPKDRFSAEMPDATLATLKIQPSEPRDSAVYFCASGLAGVTDTQYFGPGTRLTVL.

V is TRBV3-1 (or the pseudogene TRBV3-2) and J is TRBJ2-3; TRBD2 agrees at 13 bases. CDR3 length: 16 residues. The ends lost 4 bases at V and 6 bases at J; junction bases unmatched: 7. Per the germline V gene, CDR1 is LGHDT and CDR2 is YNNKEL (reference sequence). For the CDR3, the DNA is TGTGCCAGCAGCCGTACGACTAGCGGGGGGCCTGATACGCAGTATTTT. It specifies CASSRTTSGGPDTQYF.

The V call is TRBV29-1, the J call TRBJ2-3; TRBD2 matches 9 bases. V was clipped by 7 bases and J by 5 bases; unmatched bases: 7. Per the germline V gene, CDR1 is SQVTM and CDR2 is ANQGSEA. This CDR3 is built from 13 residues. The CDR3 nucleotides read TGCAGCGCGGGGGCGGGGGGGCGAGATACGCAGTATTTT. Protein product: CSAGAGGRDTQYF.

The genes are TRBV7-2 and TRBJ1-3; 7 bases are shared with TRBD1. Losses at the gene ends were 5 bases for V and 0 bases for J; bases not matched to a gene: 7. The CDR3 is 16 residues long. The germline CDR1 and CDR2 sequences are SGHTA and FQGNSA. The CDR3 loop is CASSPGDSLSGNTIYF. The CDR3 DNA is TGTGCCAGCAGCCCCGGGGACAGCCTCTCTGGAAACACCATATATTTT.

J is TRBJ2-7 and V is TRBV4-2, with D maybe TRBD2 (6 bases). V dropped 4 bases and J dropped 0 bases, with 19 bases sitting between them. CDR1 and CDR2 from the germline V gene are LGHNA and YNFKEQ. The CDR3 length is 17 residues. Here the CDR3 reads CASSPAAPGLSSYEQYF. CDR3 DNA sequence: TGTGCCAGCAGCCCCGCCGCCCCGGGACTGAGCTCCTACGAGCAGTACTTC.

V and J are TRBV7-2 and TRBJ2-1; D is unclear. This CDR3 is 14 amino acids long. From germline, CDR1 is SGHTA and CDR2 FQGNSA. Trimming removed 1 base from V and 3 bases from J, with 7 bases in between. The DNA for the CDR3 is TGTGCCAGCAGCTTAGGCCCTATCTACAATGAGCAGTTCTTC. Its protein is CASSLGPIYNEQFF.

This chain links TRBV6-1 with TRBJ1-3; D not certain. V was cut by 7 bases and J by 3 bases, with 7 bases left in between. Per germline, CDR1 MNHNS and CDR2 SASEGT. This CDR3 has 12 amino acids. CDR3 protein: CASKEGGNTIYF. The CDR3 DNA follows: TGTGCCAGCAAGGAGGGTGGAAACACCATATATTTT.

CDR3 amino acids: CSAQTGVDNTEAFF. The CDR3 nucleotides are TGCAGCGCCCAGACAGGGGTTGATAACACTGAAGCTTTCTTT. The chain links TRBV29-1 to TRBJ1-1; 8 positions agree with TRBD1. The V gene's germline CDR1 is SQVTM and CDR2 ANQGSEA. The CDR3 is 14 amino acids. V lost 7 bases, J lost 2 bases, and 9 bases stayed unmatched. Full variable domain (outside the CDR3, taken from reference TRBV29-1 and TRBJ1-1): SAVISQKPSRDICQRGTSLTIQCQVDSQVTMMFWYRQQPGQSLTLIATANQGSEATYESGFVIDKFPISRPNLTFSTLTVSNMSPEDSSIYLCSAQTGVDNTEAFFGQGTRLTVV.

This clone appeared a single time. V is TRBV10-3 and J is TRBJ2-7, with D perhaps TRBD1 (5 bases). Germline assignment: CDR1 ENHRY and CDR2 SYGVKD. The CDR3 consists of 15 residues. V lost 2 bases, J lost 4 bases, and 15 bases lay in between. The CDR3 reads CAISEVAARAYEQYF. In DNA, the CDR3 is TGTGCCATCAGTGAGGTCGCAGCCAGGGCGTACGAGCAGTACTTC.

The chain combines TRBV12-5 with TRBJ1-6; possibly TRBD1 for D (6 bases). Trimming left V 7 bases short and J 11 bases short, with 15 bases between. Germline V gives CDR1 LGHNT, CDR2 FRNRAP. The CDR3 has 13 amino acids. CDR3 DNA: TGTGCTAGTGAGGGGGATTATTGGACACCCCTCCACTTT. Translating it yields CASEGDYWTPLHF.

This rearrangement joins TRBV29-1 to TRBJ2-7; TRBD1 might be the D (6 bases). CDR1 and CDR2 from the germline V gene are SQVTM and ANQGSEA. The CDR3 consists of 15 residues. V lost 4 bases to trimming and J lost 4 bases, with 20 bases between them. The CDR3: CSVGVAGRGPYEQYF. The CDR3, as DNA: TGCAGCGTTGGCGTAGCCGGCAGGGGTCCGTACGAGCAGTACTTC.

This clone showed up just once. The chain is built from TRBV6-6 and TRBJ1-2, with TRBD1 matching over 9 bases. The CDR3 contains 14 residues. The germline V gene has CDR1 MNHNY and CDR2 SVGAGI (reference sequence). V gave up 5 bases and J gave up 4 bases; unmatched junction bases: 5. DNA of the CDR3: TGTGCCAGCAGTCCCGGGACAGGGACCTATGGCTACACCTTC. This encodes CASSPGTGTYGYTF.